This T cell receptor (beta chain) was profiled in a study of cytomegalovirus exposure and HLA in healthy donors. Background on the study: An earlier analysis identified approximately 110 million unique TCR beta sequences in about 179 million T cells. General study points: Some V segments could not be told apart, so they were left out, TRBV6-2 and TRBV6-3 among them. The CMV antigen specificity of a few CMV-associated chains was confirmed through in vitro analysis.

The V gene's germline CDR1 is LGHNA and CDR2 YNFKEQ. The V gene end was trimmed by 4 bases and the J gene end by 0 bases; junction bases not matched to a gene: 3. CDR3 length: 15 residues. A multiplex PCR was run with 60 Vbeta primers and 13 Jbeta primers. Original handling: Per a later analysis, the number of unique TCR beta chains was some 80 million, of which around 9.9 million were shared. The repertoire was sequenced with immunoSEQ multiplex PCR; TCRdb's copy has only in-frame clones and lacks some. D and trimming were read from the DNA, whereas the V and J calls and clone size are those reported in that table. Among over 75,000 clones listed, around 9.6% were seen once. This clone occurred a few times. The antigen is not known.

This sequence originates from a man between 50 and 59 years old in good health and CMV-seropositive. Sequencing used PBMCs. The chain uses TRBV4-2 and TRBJ2-1; 7 bases map to TRBD1. CDR3 in amino acids: CASSPRQGSYNEQFF. In nucleotides, the CDR3 is TGTGCCAGCAGCCCAAGACAGGGCTCCTACAATGAGCAGTTCTTC.